The T cell receptor (beta chain) described here comes from a study of OX40 agonist ivuxolimab in advanced cancers. Study results and limitations: It was also the case that some nonresponders had low normalized T-cell clonal expansion.

The germline V gene encodes CDR1 MNHEY and CDR2 SVGAGI. The CDR3 spans 14 residues. V lost 8 bases, J lost 9 bases, and 22 bases lay in between. Comment on this clone: The antigen remains unidentified.

Collection of blood occurred at baseline, at cycle 4 day 1, and at cycle 7 day 1. Assay used: immunoSEQ multiplex PCR; TCRdb lists only in-frame clones, some missing. The sample has about 45,000 clones, roughly 90% seen once. Sequencing was performed on CD4+ or CD8+ T cells sorted from blood, taken in a trial of the OX40 agonist ivuxolimab. The origin of this receptor is an adult with an advanced solid tumor such as melanoma, head and neck, liver or kidney cancer. The chain is built from TRBV6-5 and TRBJ1-1; D uncertain. The CDR3 DNA reads TGTGCCAGCGGACCTATAAGACCGGTGGGGAAAGCTTTCTTT. This translates into CASGPIRPVGKAFF.